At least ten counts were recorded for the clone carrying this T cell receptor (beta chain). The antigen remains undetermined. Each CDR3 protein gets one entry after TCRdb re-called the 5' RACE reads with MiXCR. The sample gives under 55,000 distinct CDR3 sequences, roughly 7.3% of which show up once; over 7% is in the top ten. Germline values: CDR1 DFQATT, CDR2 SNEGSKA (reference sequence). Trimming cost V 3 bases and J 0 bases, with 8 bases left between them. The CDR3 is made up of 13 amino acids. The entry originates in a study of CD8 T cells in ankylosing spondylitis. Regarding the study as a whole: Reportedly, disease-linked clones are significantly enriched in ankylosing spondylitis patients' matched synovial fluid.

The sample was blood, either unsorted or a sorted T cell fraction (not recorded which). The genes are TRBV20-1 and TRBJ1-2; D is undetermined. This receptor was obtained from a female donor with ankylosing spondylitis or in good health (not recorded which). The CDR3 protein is CSARTSANYGYTF. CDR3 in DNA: TGCAGTGCTAGGACTTCAGCTAACTATGGCTACACCTTC.